The text below deals with one T cell receptor beta chain. According to the study, genomic DNA was the template for TCR beta VDJ and CDR3 profiling. TCRdb analysed the reads with MiXCR anew, one entry per CDR3 protein. The sample has under 200,000 distinct CDR3 sequences, 47% seen once; the top ten hold 2.5% to 3%. These data belong to a study of CD8+CD57+ T cells in acquired aplastic anemia. On the study more broadly: Sorted CD4+ and CD8+ cell DNA averaged roughly 3.2 ug.

Patients chosen for sequencing had shown CD8+CD57+ cell expansion by flow cytometry. Patients, without exception, had severe acquired aplastic anemia. This receptor was obtained from a human donor with aplastic anemia. The sequencing input was sorted CD4+, CD8+, or CD8+CD57+ T cells (not recorded which) from PBMCs.

The CDR3 loop is CASSVGRGGHEQYF. The CDR3 DNA follows: TGTGCCAGCAGTGTGGGCAGGGGAGGCCACGAGCAGTACTTC. V gene TRBV2 combines with J gene TRBJ2-7, with D possibly called TRBD1 or TRBD2 (6 bases each). With 4 bases removed from V and 5 bases from J, the gap between germline ends came to 15 bases. The length of the CDR3 is 14 residues. Germline V lookup: CDR1 SNHLY, CDR2 FYNNEI.